What follows are 12 T cell receptor beta chains derived from one specimen sequenced in a study of beta chain features in type 1 diabetes. Expressed TCRB transcripts got sequenced, as all isolated RNA was reverse transcribed. Some clones are missing from TCRdb's copy, which holds only in-frame ones; the method was immunoSEQ multiplex PCR. The data hold about 930,000 clones, with roughly 15% observed a single time. Sequenced material: naive CD4+ T cells from blood. The receptors derive from a woman in her late teens or twenties in good health.

This clone showed up just a few times. The rearrangement uses TRBV4-3 and TRBJ1-4; 8 positions agree with TRBD1. This CDR3 region has 17 residues. Germline V gene data show CDR1 as LGHNA and CDR2 as YSLEER. V trimming: 0 bases; J trimming: 5 bases; junction bases outside the gene matches: 8. The CDR3 DNA reads as TGCGCCAGCAGCCAAGAGGGGGGGACAGGCGTGAATGAAAAACTGTTTTTT. As protein: CASSQEGGTGVNEKLFF.

The chain has TRBV7-9 and TRBJ1-2; D is uncertain. The CDR3 sequence is 13 residues long. CDR1 and CDR2 (germline): SEHNR, FQNEAQ (reference sequence). V gave up 5 bases and J gave up 2 bases, with 9 bases separating them. CDR3 coding DNA: TGTGCCAGCAGCCTCACCCAGAACTATGGCTACACCTTC. This codes for CASSLTQNYGYTF. The variable domain in full, with the rest retrieved from reference TRBV7-9 and TRBJ1-2, is DTGVSQNPRHKITKRGQNVTFRCDPISEHNRLYWYRQTLGQGPEFLTYFQNEAQLEKSRLLSDRFSAERPKGSFSTLEIQRTEQGDSAMYLCASSLTQNYGYTFGSGTRLTVV.

The chain employs TRBV4-2 and TRBJ2-1, with 13 bases that match TRBD2. This CDR3 has 18 residues. J was trimmed by 9 bases and V by 2 bases; bases with no gene match: 13. Per the germline V gene, CDR1 is LGHNA and CDR2 is YNFKEQ. CDR3: CASSQLTQTSGRFGEQFF. CDR3 coding DNA: TGTGCCAGCAGCCAATTAACGCAGACTAGCGGGAGGTTTGGTGAGCAGTTCTTC.

This clone appeared a few times. V and J are TRBV18 and TRBJ1-3; tentatively, D is TRBD1 (6 bases). The CDR3 has 16 amino acids. CDR1 is KGHSH, CDR2 LQKENI, per germline. V dropped 6 bases and J dropped 7 bases, with 22 bases sitting between them. CDR3 region: CASSAGQPEVGNTIYF. CDR3 sequence (DNA): TGTGCCAGCTCCGCGGGACAACCGGAGGTGGGGAACACCATATATTTT.

In regard to this clone: Other DNA sequences in this sample translate to the same CDR3. The rearrangement uses TRBV5-1 and TRBJ2-5, with D possibly TRBD1 on 5 matching bases. Germline V lookup: CDR1 SGHRS, CDR2 YFSETQ. This CDR3 region has 13 residues. Trimming took 4 bases from V and 2 from J, leaving 9 bases between them. DNA of the CDR3: TGCGCCAGCAGCATAGGACAACAAGAGACCCAGTACTTC. This sequence encodes CASSIGQQETQYF.

The sample holds a few counts of this clone. The chain is built from TRBV19 and TRBJ2-7; no firm D call. Germline-derived CDR1 and CDR2 are LNHDA and SQIVND (reference sequence). The CDR3 runs to 11 residues. V lost 0 bases and J lost 6, with 3 bases in between. This chain's CDR3 is CASSIESEQYF. DNA for the CDR3: TGTGCCAGTAGTATAGAAAGCGAGCAGTACTTC.

This clone was counted only a few times. The chain employs TRBV2 and TRBJ1-4; the match to TRBD1 covers 7 bases. There are 16 residues in the CDR3. V dropped 10 bases and J dropped 7; count of bases not matched to a gene: 18. Germline V lookup: CDR1 SNHLY, CDR2 FYNNEI. CDR3 in DNA: TGTGCCACCCGAGACAGGGTTTCGACGGGGTTTGAAAAACTGTTTTTT. This codes for CATRDRVSTGFEKLFF.

This clone showed up just a few times. The chain joins TRBV19 to TRBJ2-4; 9 nucleotides agree with TRBD2. Germline lookup yields CDR1 LNHDA and CDR2 SQIVND (reference sequence). After removal of 3 bases from V and 7 bases from J, the junction contained 7 bases not matched to a gene. The CDR3 runs to 15 residues. CDR3 loop: CASSISAGGGNIQYF. The CDR3 DNA sequence: TGTGCCAGTAGTATCTCAGCGGGAGGCGGTAACATTCAGTACTTC.

The chain links TRBV28 to TRBJ1-5; TRBD1 might be the D (5 bases). This CDR3 is 14 amino acids long. V lost 1 base, J lost 6 bases, and 10 bases lay in between. Germline V gene sequence: CDR1 MDHEN, CDR2 SYDVKM. The CDR3 DNA follows: TGTGCCAGCAGTTTATTGGCTAGGGGTCAGCCCCAGCATTTT. Its protein product is CASSLLARGQPQHF.

This clone was counted a few times. The chain has TRBV6-5 and TRBJ1-2; tentatively, D is TRBD1 (6 bases). The V and J ends lost 5 bases and 1 base respectively, with 11 bases between them. The CDR3 runs 14 residues. Germline V gene lookup returns CDR1 MNHEY and CDR2 SVGAGI. CDR3 coding DNA: TGTGCCAGCAGTGAAGACAGGCTTAACTATGGCTACACCTTC. It is translated as CASSEDRLNYGYTF.

This clone was seen a handful of times. Additional DNA sequences in this sample encode the identical CDR3. The chain is built from TRBV18 and TRBJ2-7, with D possibly being TRBD1 (5 bases). This CDR3 has 13 residues. Trimming removed 6 bases at V and 2 bases at J, with 11 bases between. Germline V lookup: CDR1 KGHSH, CDR2 LQKENI. The CDR3 reads CASSPQGTYEQYF. The CDR3, as DNA: TGTGCCAGCTCCCCGCAGGGAACCTACGAGCAGTACTTC.

This clone has only a few counts. This chain joins TRBV25-1 and TRBJ2-3, with TRBD1 as a possible D gene (6 bases). V was shortened by 4 bases and J by 8 bases, with 16 bases between the two germline ends. Germline V gene sequence: CDR1 MGHDK, CDR2 SYGVNS. There are 14 residues in the CDR3. DNA of the CDR3: TGTGCCAGCAGTGCGCTAGAACAGGGTCTTACGCAGTATTTT. Translation: CASSALEQGLTQYF.